Listed below are T cell receptor beta chains from one sample, sequenced in a study of blood T cells in healthy people across ages. TCRdb reprocessed the 5' RACE reads via MiXCR and lists one record per CDR3 protein. The profile shows some 760,000 distinct CDR3 sequences, 20% to 30% of them singletons. Separately, the same data were catalogued under a study of T cells of mothers and their children.

Material for sequencing was blood. The receptors shown here come from a boy between 5 and 17 years old in good health. The CDR3 runs from the conserved cysteine through the conserved F or W. D genes are given only for firm matches. Clone size is stated in some rows and not others, as once, few, many or a class when expanded.

J: TRBJ1-2
D: TRBD1
V: TRBV9
size: few
CDR3: CASSGGTALYGYTF
DNA: TGTGCCAGCAGCGGAGGGACAGCCTTATATGGCTACACCTTC

J: TRBJ1-1
D: TRBD1
V: TRBV7-9
size: few
CDR3: CASSSTRTGMGTEAFF
DNA: TGTGCCAGCAGCTCAACCCGGACAGGGATGGGAACTGAAGCTTTCTTT

J: TRBJ2-1
D: TRBD2
V: TRBV25-1
size: few
CDR3: CASERGSSYNEQFF
DNA: TGTGCCAGCGAGCGGGGGAGCTCCTACAATGAGCAGTTCTTC

J: TRBJ1-2
D: TRBD1
V: TRBV9
size: .
CDR3: CASSGTGYLSDYTF
DNA: TGTGCCAGCAGCGGGACAGGGTACCTATCAGACTACACCTTC

J: TRBJ2-7
D: TRBD2
V: TRBV5-1
size: .
CDR3: CASSSGTSVDEQYF
DNA: TGCGCCAGCAGCTCCGGGACTAGCGTCGACGAGCAGTACTTC

J: TRBJ2-2
D: .
V: TRBV4-1
size: few
CDR3: CASSQAQIRGGGELFF
DNA: TGCGCCAGCAGCCAAGCTCAAATCCGGGGAGGCGGGGAGCTGTTTTTT

J: TRBJ1-6
D: TRBD1
V: TRBV13
size: .
CDR3: CASSARQGGYSPLHF
DNA: TGTGCCAGCAGCGCCCGACAGGGGGGATATTCACCCCTCCACTTT

J: TRBJ2-1
D: .
V: TRBV7-9
size: few
CDR3: CASSPGTHAYNEQFF
DNA: TGTGCCAGCAGTCCGGGGACGCACGCCTACAATGAGCAGTTCTTC

J: TRBJ1-2
D: TRBD1
V: TRBV2
size: .
CDR3: CASSDIDRGFAGYTF
DNA: TGTGCCAGCAGTGATATTGACAGGGGTTTCGCTGGCTACACCTTC

J: TRBJ2-7
D: TRBD1
V: TRBV6-6
size: few
CDR3: CASSRPTGNEQYF
DNA: TGTGCCAGCAGTCGGCCGACAGGGAACGAGCAGTACTTC

J: TRBJ2-5
D: TRBD2
V: TRBV6-2/TRBV6-3
size: .
CDR3: CASSYGGGFSETQYF
DNA: TGTGCCAGCAGTTATGGCGGGGGGTTTTCGGAGACCCAGTACTTC

J: TRBJ2-3
D: .
V: TRBV9
size: few
CDR3: CASGGGQWGDVGLTDTQYF
DNA: TGTGCCAGCGGCGGAGGACAATGGGGGGATGTGGGTCTCACAGATACGCAGTATTTT

J: TRBJ2-5
D: .
V: TRBV5-1
size: .
CDR3: CASALSAGTSGQQTQYF
DNA: TGCGCCAGTGCCCTATCGGCGGGGACGTCCGGCCAGCAGACCCAGTACTTC

J: TRBJ2-1
D: .
V: TRBV29-1
size: .
CDR3: CSVQGGPEQFF
DNA: TGCAGCGTCCAAGGGGGGCCTGAGCAGTTCTTC

J: TRBJ2-7
D: .
V: TRBV5-1
size: once
CDR3: CASSLTGESEQYF
DNA: TGCGCCAGCAGTTTGACCGGGGAGTCCGAGCAGTACTTC

J: TRBJ1-4
D: .
V: TRBV5-1
size: .
CDR3: CASRFASATNEKLFF
DNA: TGCGCCAGCAGGTTTGCAAGTGCAACTAATGAAAAACTGTTTTTT

J: TRBJ1-2
D: .
V: TRBV30
size: few
CDR3: CVWSAGDLSNYGYTF
DNA: TGTGTCTGGAGTGCCGGGGACCTATCTAACTATGGCTACACCTTC

J: TRBJ1-5
D: .
V: TRBV10-3
size: .
CDR3: CAISKDLNQPQHF
DNA: TGTGCCATCAGCAAGGACCTCAATCAGCCCCAGCATTTT

J: TRBJ2-7
D: TRBD1
V: TRBV20-1
size: few
CDR3: CSASETGGAIYEQYF
DNA: TGCAGTGCTAGTGAAACAGGGGGCGCGATTTACGAGCAGTACTTC

J: TRBJ2-7
D: TRBD1
V: TRBV5-6
size: few
CDR3: CASRGTGKTYEQYF
DNA: TGTGCCAGCAGGGGGACAGGGAAGACCTACGAGCAGTACTTC

J: TRBJ2-1
D: TRBD2
V: TRBV29-1
size: few
CDR3: CSARIGLAGYEQFF
DNA: TGCAGCGCTAGGATAGGACTAGCGGGATATGAGCAGTTCTTC

J: TRBJ2-3
D: .
V: TRBV25-1
size: .
CDR3: CASSEDPLVSGYTDTQYF
DNA: TGTGCCAGCAGTGAAGACCCCCTTGTTAGCGGATACACAGATACGCAGTATTTT

J: TRBJ2-5
D: .
V: TRBV5-5
size: .
CDR3: CASSFPFGQLQETQYF
DNA: TGTGCCAGCAGCTTCCCTTTTGGACAGCTTCAAGAGACCCAGTACTTC

J: TRBJ2-1
D: TRBD1
V: TRBV6-7
size: few
CDR3: CASSYRGLHSYNEQFF
DNA: TGTGCCAGCAGTTACAGGGGGCTTCACTCCTACAATGAGCAGTTCTTC

J: TRBJ2-7
D: .
V: TRBV6-6
size: .
CDR3: CASSPGPNGGGEQYF
DNA: TGTGCCAGCAGCCCAGGCCCCAACGGAGGAGGCGAGCAGTACTTC

J: TRBJ2-1
D: .
V: TRBV18
size: .
CDR3: CASSPQQGNYNEQFF
DNA: TGTGCCAGCTCACCGCAACAGGGTAATTACAATGAGCAGTTCTTC

J: TRBJ2-7
D: .
V: TRBV20-1
size: few
CDR3: CSARDGAGGFYEQYF
DNA: TGCAGTGCTAGAGATGGGGCGGGCGGCTTCTACGAGCAGTACTTC

J: TRBJ1-4
D: .
V: TRBV20-1
size: few
CDR3: CSASSGLVGSSEKLFF
DNA: TGCAGTGCTAGCTCCGGGCTGGTGGGGTCGAGTGAAAAACTGTTTTTT

J: TRBJ1-2
D: .
V: TRBV19
size: few
CDR3: CASSIWGGEDYGYTF
DNA: TGTGCCAGTAGTATATGGGGCGGAGAAGACTATGGCTACACCTTC

J: TRBJ2-4
D: .
V: TRBV30
size: .
CDR3: CAWSALDELAKNIQYF
DNA: TGTGCCTGGAGTGCCCTAGATGAGCTAGCCAAAAACATTCAGTACTTC

J: TRBJ2-1
D: TRBD2
V: TRBV28
size: few
CDR3: CASKSGGRAENEQFF
DNA: TGTGCCAGCAAGAGCGGCGGGAGGGCCGAAAATGAGCAGTTCTTC

J: TRBJ2-7
D: .
V: TRBV5-1
size: few
CDR3: CASSYGTPEGGYEQYF
DNA: TGCGCCAGCAGCTACGGGACGCCGGAAGGTGGATACGAGCAGTACTTC

J: TRBJ2-5
D: TRBD1
V: TRBV7-9
size: .
CDR3: CASSSRDRAQETQYF
DNA: TGTGCCAGCAGCTCCCGGGACAGAGCTCAAGAGACCCAGTACTTC

J: TRBJ2-7
D: .
V: TRBV5-8
size: .
CDR3: CASSLDRDGPYEQYF
DNA: TGTGCCAGCAGCTTGGATAGGGACGGACCCTACGAGCAGTACTTC

J: TRBJ1-3
D: .
V: TRBV3-1
size: .
CDR3: CASSQDRRSSGNTIYF
DNA: TGTGCCAGCAGCCAAGATCGTCGGTCTTCTGGAAACACCATATATTTT

J: TRBJ1-4
D: .
V: TRBV28
size: .
CDR3: CASSLSPANNEKLFF
DNA: TGTGCCAGCAGTTTGTCGCCAGCGAATAATGAAAAACTGTTTTTT

J: TRBJ2-7
D: TRBD1
V: TRBV20-1
size: few
CDR3: CSARDLGTGGYEQYF
DNA: TGCAGTGCTAGAGATTTGGGGACAGGGGGCTACGAGCAGTACTTC

J: TRBJ1-3
D: .
V: TRBV5-1
size: .
CDR3: CASRDHRANSGNTIYF
DNA: TGCGCCAGCAGGGACCACAGGGCCAACTCTGGAAACACCATATATTTT

J: TRBJ2-2
D: .
V: TRBV29-1
size: few
CDR3: CSNLPWGYRTGELFF
DNA: TGCAGCAACCTCCCTTGGGGCTATCGCACCGGGGAGCTGTTTTTT

J: TRBJ1-5
D: .
V: TRBV4-1
size: .
CDR3: CASSQEYGSNQPQHF
DNA: TGCGCCAGCAGCCAAGAATATGGTAGCAATCAGCCCCAGCATTTT

J: TRBJ2-2
D: .
V: TRBV6-2/TRBV6-3
size: .
CDR3: CASRPDKLNGELFF
DNA: TGTGCCAGCAGACCCGACAAGTTGAACGGGGAGCTGTTTTTT

J: TRBJ2-1
D: .
V: TRBV7-8
size: .
CDR3: CASSLEGASSYNEQFF
DNA: TGTGCCAGCAGCTTAGAGGGTGCTAGCTCCTACAATGAGCAGTTCTTC

J: TRBJ2-5
D: .
V: TRBV5-1
size: once
CDR3: CASSERDTRLGDQYF
DNA: TGCGCCAGCAGCGAGAGGGACACTCGATTGGGGGACCAGTACTTC

J: TRBJ1-1
D: TRBD1
V: TRBV6-1
size: .
CDR3: CASSGRTGLNTEAFF
DNA: TGTGCCAGCAGTGGGCGGACAGGCCTGAACACTGAAGCTTTCTTT

J: TRBJ2-7
D: .
V: TRBV7-2
size: .
CDR3: CASSSYRDSYEQYF
DNA: TGTGCCAGCAGCTCTTACAGAGACTCCTACGAGCAGTACTTC

J: TRBJ2-1
D: TRBD2
V: TRBV7-2
size: .
CDR3: CASSLGAGTTQFF
DNA: TGTGCCAGCAGCTTAGGAGCAGGGACTACACAGTTCTTC

J: TRBJ1-2
D: TRBD1
V: TRBV29-1
size: .
CDR3: CSVVTGGAGGYTF
DNA: TGCAGCGTTGTTACAGGGGGCGCCGGTGGCTACACCTTC

J: TRBJ2-7
D: TRBD1
V: TRBV29-1
size: .
CDR3: CSATDRGRYEQYF
DNA: TGCAGCGCCACGGACAGGGGTCGGTACGAGCAGTACTTC

J: TRBJ1-2
D: TRBD1
V: TRBV29-1
size: .
CDR3: CSAVLTGANYGYTF
DNA: TGCAGCGCCGTCCTGACAGGGGCCAACTACGGCTACACCTTC

J: TRBJ2-3
D: .
V: TRBV7-9
size: .
CDR3: CASSPGIPLTDTQYF
DNA: TGTGCCAGCAGCCCCGGGATACCCCTCACAGATACGCAGTATTTT

J: TRBJ1-1
D: .
V: TRBV29-1
size: few
CDR3: CSTLGGNTEAFF
DNA: TGCAGCACCTTAGGGGGGAACACTGAAGCTTTCTTT

J: TRBJ2-1
D: .
V: TRBV12-3/TRBV12-4
size: .
CDR3: CASSAFRGGIYNEQFF
DNA: TGTGCCAGCAGTGCTTTTCGCGGGGGCATATACAATGAGCAGTTCTTC

J: TRBJ2-1
D: TRBD2
V: TRBV5-1
size: few
CDR3: CASSLRAGGPGEQFF
DNA: TGCGCCAGCAGCTTGAGAGCGGGAGGGCCAGGTGAGCAGTTCTTC

J: TRBJ2-3
D: TRBD2
V: TRBV20-1
size: .
CDR3: CSTSGRALGADTQYF
DNA: TGCAGTACTAGCGGGAGGGCCCTGGGTGCAGATACGCAGTATTTT